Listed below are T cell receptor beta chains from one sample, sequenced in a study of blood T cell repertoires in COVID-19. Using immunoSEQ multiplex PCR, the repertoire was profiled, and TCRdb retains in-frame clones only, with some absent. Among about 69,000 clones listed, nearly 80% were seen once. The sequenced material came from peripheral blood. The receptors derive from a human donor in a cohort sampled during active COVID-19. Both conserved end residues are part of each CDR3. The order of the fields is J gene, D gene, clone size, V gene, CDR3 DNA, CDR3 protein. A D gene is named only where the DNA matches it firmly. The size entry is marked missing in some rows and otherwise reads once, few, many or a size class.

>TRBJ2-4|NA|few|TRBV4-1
TGCGCCAGCAGCCAAGATCGGTTAGCCAAAAACATTCAGTACTTC
CASSQDRLAKNIQYF
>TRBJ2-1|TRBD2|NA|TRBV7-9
TGTGCCAGCAGCTTTTTTAGCGGGGGGACACCCGTATACAATGAGCAGTTCTTC
CASSFFSGGTPVYNEQFF
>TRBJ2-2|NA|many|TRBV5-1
TGCGCCAGCCGTCCGGCGGGAAACACCGGGGAGCTGTTTTTT
CASRPAGNTGELFF
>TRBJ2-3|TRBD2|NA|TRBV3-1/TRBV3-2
TGTGCCAGCAGCCAAGTGATTACTAGCGGGAGAAGCACAGATACGCAGTATTTT
CASSQVITSGRSTDTQYF
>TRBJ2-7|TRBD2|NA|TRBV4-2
TGTGCCAGCAGCCAAGACCGGACTAGCTCCTACGAGCAGTACTTC
CASSQDRTSSYEQYF
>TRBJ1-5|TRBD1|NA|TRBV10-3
TGTGCCATCAAATCCGCAGGGGGAAACAATCAGCCCCAGCATTTT
CAIKSAGGNNQPQHF
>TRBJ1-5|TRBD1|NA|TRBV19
TGTGCCAGTAGTGAAGGACAGGTGAGCAATCAGCCCCAGCATTTT
CASSEGQVSNQPQHF
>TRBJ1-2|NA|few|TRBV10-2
TGCGCCAGCAGACCGACAGAAACCCTTTATGGCTACACCTTC
CASRPTETLYGYTF
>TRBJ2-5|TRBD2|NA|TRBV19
TGTGCCAGTAGTACGAGCGGGGGGTGGGAGACCCAGTACTTC
CASSTSGGWETQYF
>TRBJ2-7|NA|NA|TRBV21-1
TGTGCCAGCAGCAAACAGGGGAACTACGAGCAGTACTTC
CASSKQGNYEQYF
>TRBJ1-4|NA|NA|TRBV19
TGTGCCAGTAGCCCCACCGTACGAGGTGAAAAACTGTTTTTT
CASSPTVRGEKLFF
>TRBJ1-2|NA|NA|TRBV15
TGTGCCACCAGCAGAGATTGGGTCGAGGGCTATGGCTACACCTTC
CATSRDWVEGYGYTF
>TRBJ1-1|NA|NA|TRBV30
TGTGCCTGGAGACGGGAGATTGAAGCTTTCTTT
CAWRREIEAFF
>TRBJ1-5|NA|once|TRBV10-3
TGTGCCATCAGTGACAGGGTAAGCAATCAGCCCCAGCATTTT
CAISDRVSNQPQHF
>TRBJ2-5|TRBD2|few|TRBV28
TGTGCCAGCAGCCAAATGGGGACTAGCGGGCGGGGGGAAGAGACCCAGTACTTC
CASSQMGTSGRGEETQYF
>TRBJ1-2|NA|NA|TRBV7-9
TGTGCCAGCAGCGGCTACTATCGACTAGGCCGAGACAACTATGGCTACACCTTC
CASSGYYRLGRDNYGYTF
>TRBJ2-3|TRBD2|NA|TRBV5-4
TGTGCCAGCAGCATCGGACTAGCCATGGCGGCAGATACGCAGTATTTT
CASSIGLAMAADTQYF
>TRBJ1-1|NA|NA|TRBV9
TGTGCCAGCAGCGCGTCGGGACACTTGAACACTGAAGCTTTCTTT
CASSASGHLNTEAFF
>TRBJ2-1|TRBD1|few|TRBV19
TGTGCCAGCCACCCCTCGGGACAGGTAACTTACAATGAGCAGTTCTTC
CASHPSGQVTYNEQFF